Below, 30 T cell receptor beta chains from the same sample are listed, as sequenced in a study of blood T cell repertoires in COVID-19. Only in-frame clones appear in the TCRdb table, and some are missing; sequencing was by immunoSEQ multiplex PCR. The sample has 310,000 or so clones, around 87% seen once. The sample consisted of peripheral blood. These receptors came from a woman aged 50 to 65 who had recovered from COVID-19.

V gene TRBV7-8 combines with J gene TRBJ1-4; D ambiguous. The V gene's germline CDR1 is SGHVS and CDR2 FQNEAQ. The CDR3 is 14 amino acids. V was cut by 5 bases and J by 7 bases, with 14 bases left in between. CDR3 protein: CASSRTLPAEKLFF. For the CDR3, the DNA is TGTGCCAGCAGCAGGACTTTACCGGCTGAAAAACTGTTTTTT. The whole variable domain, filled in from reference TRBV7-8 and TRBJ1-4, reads GAGVSQSPRYKVAKRGQDVALRCDPISGHVSLFWYQQALGQGPEFLTYFQNEAQLDKSGLPSDRFFAERPEGSVSTLKIQRTQQEDSAVYLCASSRTLPAEKLFFGSGTQLSVL.

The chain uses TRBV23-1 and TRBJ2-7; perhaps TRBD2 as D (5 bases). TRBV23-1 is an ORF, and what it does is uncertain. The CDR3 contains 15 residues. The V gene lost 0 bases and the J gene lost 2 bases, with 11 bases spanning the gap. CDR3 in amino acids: CASSQSTMIAYEQYF. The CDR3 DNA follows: TGCGCCAGCAGTCAATCGACTATGATAGCCTACGAGCAGTACTTC.

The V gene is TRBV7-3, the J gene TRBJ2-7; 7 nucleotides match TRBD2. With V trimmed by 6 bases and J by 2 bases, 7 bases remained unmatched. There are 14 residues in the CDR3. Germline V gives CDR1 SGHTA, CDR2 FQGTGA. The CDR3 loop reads CASSTPGLTYEQYF. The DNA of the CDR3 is TGTGCCAGCAGTACCCCGGGACTAACCTACGAGCAGTACTTC.

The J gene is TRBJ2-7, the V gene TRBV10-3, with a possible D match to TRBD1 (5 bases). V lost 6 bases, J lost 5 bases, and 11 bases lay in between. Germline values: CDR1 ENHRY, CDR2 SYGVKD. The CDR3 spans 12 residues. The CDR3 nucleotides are TGTGCCATCAGCCAGGGTATTAACGAGCAGTACTTC. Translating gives CAISQGINEQYF.

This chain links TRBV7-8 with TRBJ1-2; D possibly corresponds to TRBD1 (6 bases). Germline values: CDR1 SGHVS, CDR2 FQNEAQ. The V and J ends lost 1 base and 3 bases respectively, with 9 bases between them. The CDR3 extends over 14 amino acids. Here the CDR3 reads CASSLGHRDYGYTF. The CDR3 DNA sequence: TGTGCCAGCAGCTTAGGGCACAGGGACTATGGCTACACCTTC. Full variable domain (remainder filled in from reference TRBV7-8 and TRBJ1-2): GAGVSQSPRYKVAKRGQDVALRCDPISGHVSLFWYQQALGQGPEFLTYFQNEAQLDKSGLPSDRFFAERPEGSVSTLKIQRTQQEDSAVYLCASSLGHRDYGYTFGSGTRLTVV.

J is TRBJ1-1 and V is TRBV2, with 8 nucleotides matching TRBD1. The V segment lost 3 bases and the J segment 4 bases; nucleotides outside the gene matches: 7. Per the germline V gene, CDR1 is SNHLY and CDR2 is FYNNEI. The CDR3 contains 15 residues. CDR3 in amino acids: CASSETGEGRTEAFF. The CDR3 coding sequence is TGTGCCAGCAGTGAGACAGGGGAAGGTCGCACTGAAGCTTTCTTT.

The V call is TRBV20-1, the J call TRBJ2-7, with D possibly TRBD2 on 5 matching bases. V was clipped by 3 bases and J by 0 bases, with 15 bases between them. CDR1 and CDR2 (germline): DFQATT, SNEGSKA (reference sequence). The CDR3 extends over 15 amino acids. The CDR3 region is CSASPSGILSYEQYF. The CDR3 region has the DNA TGCAGTGCTAGTCCGTCGGGAATACTCTCCTACGAGCAGTACTTC.

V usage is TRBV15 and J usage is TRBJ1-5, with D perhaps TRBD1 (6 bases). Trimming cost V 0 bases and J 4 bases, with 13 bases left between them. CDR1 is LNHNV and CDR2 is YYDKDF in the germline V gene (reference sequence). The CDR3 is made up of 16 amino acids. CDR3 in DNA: TGTGCCACCAGCAGAGATCCGCAGGGGCGTAATCAGCCCCAGCATTTT. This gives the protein CATSRDPQGRNQPQHF.

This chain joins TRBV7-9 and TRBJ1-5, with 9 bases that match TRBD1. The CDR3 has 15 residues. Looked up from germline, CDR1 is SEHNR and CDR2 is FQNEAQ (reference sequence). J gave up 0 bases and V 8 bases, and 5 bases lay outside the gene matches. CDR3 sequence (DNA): TGTGCCAGCGGACAGGGGTCGGATAGCAATCAGCCCCAGCATTTT. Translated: CASGQGSDSNQPQHF. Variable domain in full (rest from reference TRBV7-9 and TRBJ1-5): DTGVSQNPRHKITKRGQNVTFRCDPISEHNRLYWYRQTLGQGPEFLTYFQNEAQLEKSRLLSDRFSAERPKGSFSTLEIQRTEQGDSAMYLCASGQGSDSNQPQHFGDGTRLSIL.

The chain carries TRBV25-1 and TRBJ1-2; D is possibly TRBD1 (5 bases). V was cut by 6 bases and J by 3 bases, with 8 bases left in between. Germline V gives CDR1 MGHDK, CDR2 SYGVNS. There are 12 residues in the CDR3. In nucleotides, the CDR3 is TGTGCCAGCAGCCGGGGGGACTATGGCTACACCTTC. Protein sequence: CASSRGDYGYTF.

CDR3 sequence (DNA): TGTGCCAGTAGTATGGCGGATTTTAATTCACCCCTCCACTTT. Translating it yields CASSMADFNSPLHF. The rearrangement joins TRBV19 to TRBJ1-6, with D hard to call. V gave up 3 bases and J gave up 6 bases, with 9 bases separating them. This CDR3 has 14 amino acids. The germline CDR1 and CDR2 sequences are LNHDA and SQIVND (reference sequence).

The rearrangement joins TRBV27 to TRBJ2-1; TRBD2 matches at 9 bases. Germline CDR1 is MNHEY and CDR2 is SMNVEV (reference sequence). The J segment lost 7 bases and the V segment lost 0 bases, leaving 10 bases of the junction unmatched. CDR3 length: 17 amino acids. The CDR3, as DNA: TGTGCCAGCAGTTTATCGTCCCCTAGCGGGGTCAGGAATGAGCAGTTCTTC. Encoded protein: CASSLSSPSGVRNEQFF.

The chain's CDR3 is CASTRTGHEQYF. The CDR3 DNA sequence: TGTGCCAGCACCCGAACAGGGCACGAGCAGTACTTC. This chain uses TRBV13 with TRBJ2-7; perhaps TRBD1 as D (6 bases). The CDR3 is made up of 12 amino acids. V dropped 7 bases and J dropped 5 bases, with 12 bases sitting between them. In germline, CDR1 is PRHDT, CDR2 FYEKMQ (reference sequence). The whole variable domain, filled in from reference TRBV13 and TRBJ2-7, reads AAGVIQSPRHLIKEKRETATLKCYPIPRHDTVYWYQQGPGQDPQFLISFYEKMQSDKGSIPDRFSAQQFSDYHSELNMSSLELGDSALYFCASTRTGHEQYFGPGTRLTVT.

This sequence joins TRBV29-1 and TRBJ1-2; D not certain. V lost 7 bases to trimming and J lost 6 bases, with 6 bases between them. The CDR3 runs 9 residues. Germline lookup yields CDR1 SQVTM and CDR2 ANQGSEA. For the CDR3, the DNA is TGCAGCGCCGAGGATGGCTACACCTTC. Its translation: CSAEDGYTF.

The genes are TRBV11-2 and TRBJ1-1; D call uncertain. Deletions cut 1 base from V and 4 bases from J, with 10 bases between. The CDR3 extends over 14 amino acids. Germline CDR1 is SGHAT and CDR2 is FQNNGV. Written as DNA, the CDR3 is TGTGCCAGCAGCTTAGTGTACGGGAGCACTGAAGCTTTCTTT. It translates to CASSLVYGSTEAFF.

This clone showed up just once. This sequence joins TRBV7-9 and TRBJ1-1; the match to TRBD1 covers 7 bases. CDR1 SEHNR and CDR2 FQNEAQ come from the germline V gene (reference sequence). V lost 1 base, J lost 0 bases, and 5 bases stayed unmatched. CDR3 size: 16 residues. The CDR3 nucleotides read TGTGCCAGCAGCTTAGAGGGACAGCGGATGAACACTGAAGCTTTCTTT. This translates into CASSLEGQRMNTEAFF.

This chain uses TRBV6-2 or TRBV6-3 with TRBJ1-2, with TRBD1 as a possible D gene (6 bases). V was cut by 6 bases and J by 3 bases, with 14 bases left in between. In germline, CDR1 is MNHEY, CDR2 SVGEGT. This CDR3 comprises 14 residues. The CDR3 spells CASSHQGTDYGYTF. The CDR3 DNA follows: TGTGCCAGCAGCCACCAGGGGACGGACTATGGCTACACCTTC.

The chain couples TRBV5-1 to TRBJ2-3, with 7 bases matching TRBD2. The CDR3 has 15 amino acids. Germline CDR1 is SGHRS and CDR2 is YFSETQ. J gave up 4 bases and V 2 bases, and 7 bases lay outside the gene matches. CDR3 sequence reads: CASSLDAGRADTQYF. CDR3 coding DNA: TGCGCCAGCAGCTTAGATGCAGGGAGGGCAGATACGCAGTATTTT. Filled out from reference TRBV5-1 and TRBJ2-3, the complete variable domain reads KAGVTQTPRYLIKTRGQQVTLSCSPISGHRSVSWYQQTPGQGLQFLFEYFSETQRNKGNFPGRFSGRQFSNSRSEMNVSTLELGDSALYLCASSLDAGRADTQYFGPGTRLTVL.

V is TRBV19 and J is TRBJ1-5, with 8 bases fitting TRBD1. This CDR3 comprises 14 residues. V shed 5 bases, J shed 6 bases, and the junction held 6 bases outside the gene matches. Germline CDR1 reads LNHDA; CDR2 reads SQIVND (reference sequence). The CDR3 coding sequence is TGTGCCAGTAGTCAGGGGGCTAACAGTCAGCCCCAGCATTTT. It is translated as CASSQGANSQPQHF.

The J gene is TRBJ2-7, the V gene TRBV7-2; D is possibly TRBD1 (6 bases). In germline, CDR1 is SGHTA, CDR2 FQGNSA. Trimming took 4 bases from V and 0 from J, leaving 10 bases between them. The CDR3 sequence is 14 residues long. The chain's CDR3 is CASSSRTASYEQYF. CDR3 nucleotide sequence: TGTGCCAGCAGCTCCCGGACAGCCTCCTACGAGCAGTACTTC.

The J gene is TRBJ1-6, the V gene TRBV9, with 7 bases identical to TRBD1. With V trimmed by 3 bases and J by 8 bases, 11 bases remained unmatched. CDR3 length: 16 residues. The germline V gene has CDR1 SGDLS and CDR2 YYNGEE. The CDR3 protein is CASSAGRTGAYSPLHF. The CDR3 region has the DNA TGTGCCAGCAGCGCAGGCCGGACAGGAGCCTATTCACCCCTCCACTTT.

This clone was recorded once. The CDR3 sequence is CASSESVAVSYNEQFF. The CDR3, as DNA: TGTGCCAGCAGTGAATCGGTAGCGGTCTCCTACAATGAGCAGTTCTTC. The V call is TRBV25-1, the J call TRBJ2-1; D may be TRBD2 (6 bases). The CDR3 has 16 amino acids. The V end lost 1 base, the J end lost 0 bases, and 10 bases lay between the germline ends. CDR1 is MGHDK, CDR2 SYGVNS, per germline.

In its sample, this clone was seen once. The CDR3 region has the DNA TGTGCCAGCAGCCAAGTGTTGGGGGGGGGCACTGAAGCTTTCTTT. This translates into CASSQVLGGGTEAFF. V is TRBV9 and J is TRBJ1-1; weak D call: TRBD1 (5 bases). CDR1 SGDLS and CDR2 YYNGEE come from the germline V gene. The CDR3 is 15 amino acids. V lost 4 bases, J lost 4 bases, and 17 bases lay in between.

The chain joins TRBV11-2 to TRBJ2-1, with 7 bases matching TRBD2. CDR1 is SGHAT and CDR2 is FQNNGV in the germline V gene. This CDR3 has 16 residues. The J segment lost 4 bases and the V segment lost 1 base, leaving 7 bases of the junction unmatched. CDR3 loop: CASSLGIQRGYNEQFF. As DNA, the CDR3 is TGTGCCAGCAGCTTAGGTATCCAGCGGGGTTACAATGAGCAGTTCTTC.

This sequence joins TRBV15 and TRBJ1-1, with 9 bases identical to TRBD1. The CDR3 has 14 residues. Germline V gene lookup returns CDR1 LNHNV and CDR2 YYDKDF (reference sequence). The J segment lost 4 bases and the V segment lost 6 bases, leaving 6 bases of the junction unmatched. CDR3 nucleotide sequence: TGTGCCACCAGTAAGATGGACAGGGGCACTGAAGCTTTCTTT. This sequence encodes CATSKMDRGTEAFF.

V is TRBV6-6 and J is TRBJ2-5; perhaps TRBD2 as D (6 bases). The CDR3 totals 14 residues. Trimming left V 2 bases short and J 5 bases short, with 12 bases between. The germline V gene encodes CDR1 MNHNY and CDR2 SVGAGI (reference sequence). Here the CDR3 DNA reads TGTGCCAGCAGTTACACGGGGGTGGGGGAGACCCAGTACTTC. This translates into CASSYTGVGETQYF.

This chain's CDR3 is CASSREAEAFF. For the CDR3, the DNA is TGTGCCAGCAGCCGAGAGGCTGAAGCTTTCTTT. The rearrangement joins TRBV2 to TRBJ1-1; D unclear. In germline, CDR1 is SNHLY, CDR2 FYNNEI. The CDR3 has 11 residues. V lost 6 bases and J 6 bases, leaving 8 bases between the germline ends.

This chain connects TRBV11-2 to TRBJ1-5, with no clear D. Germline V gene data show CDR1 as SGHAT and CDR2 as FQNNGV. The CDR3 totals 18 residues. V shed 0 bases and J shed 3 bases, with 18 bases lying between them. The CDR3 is CASSLDSGEMGFNQPQHF. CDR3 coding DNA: TGTGCCAGCAGCTTAGATAGTGGGGAGATGGGCTTCAATCAGCCCCAGCATTTT.

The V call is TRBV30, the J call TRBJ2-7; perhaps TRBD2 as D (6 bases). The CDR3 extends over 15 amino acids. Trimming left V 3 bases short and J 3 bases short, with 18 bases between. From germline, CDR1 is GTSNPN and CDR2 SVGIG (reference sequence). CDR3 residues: CAWRARTGVGYEQYF. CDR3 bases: TGTGCCTGGAGAGCTCGAACGGGGGTTGGCTACGAGCAGTACTTC.

The CDR3 bases are TGTGCCAGCAGTCGCTACGACACCGGGGAGCTGTTTTTT. As protein: CASSRYDTGELFF. The genes are TRBV6-2 or TRBV6-3 and TRBJ2-2, with D uncertain. This CDR3 comprises 13 residues. CDR1 is MNHEY and CDR2 is SVGEGT in the germline V gene. The V end was cut by 5 bases, the J end by 3 bases, with 7 bases between.